A selection of T cell receptor beta chains follows, all from one sample in a study of T cells after posttransplantation cyclophosphamide. Profiled with immunoSEQ multiplex PCR; TCRdb holds only in-frame clones, not every one. This table holds about 50,000 clones, 94% found once. The sample comprised PBMCs. Source of these receptors: a woman in her twenties or thirties in good health and a related stem cell transplant donor. The CDR3 runs from the conserved cysteine through the conserved F or W. D genes are given only for firm matches. For some rows the clone size is stated as once, few or many, or as a class when expanded; others skip it.

J: TRBJ1-1; D: NA; size: NA; V: TRBV15; DNA: TGTGCCACCAGCAGAGATTTCGGGGTCGGCGCGGCTTTCTTT; CDR3: CATSRDFGVGAAFF
J: TRBJ2-5; D: NA; size: once; V: TRBV6-1; DNA: TGTGCCAGCAGTCCCCAGAGGGTCGAAGAGACCCAGTACTTC; CDR3: CASSPQRVEETQYF
J: TRBJ2-3; D: NA; size: NA; V: TRBV19; DNA: TGTGCCAGTAGTATCGGGATAGTCGTAAGCACAGATACGCAGTATTTT; CDR3: CASSIGIVVSTDTQYF
J: TRBJ2-1; D: NA; size: NA; V: TRBV10-3; DNA: TGTGCCATCAGTGAAACAGACAGCTCCTACAATGAGCAGTTCTTC; CDR3: CAISETDSSYNEQFF
J: TRBJ1-6; D: NA; size: NA; V: TRBV10-3; DNA: TGTGCTTCCCGGCGGGACCAGAATTCACCCCTCCACTTT; CDR3: CASRRDQNSPLHF
J: TRBJ1-1; D: TRBD1; size: once; V: TRBV5-1; DNA: TGCGCCAGCAGCTTGGGGGCGGGACAGGGATCGGCTTTCTTT; CDR3: CASSLGAGQGSAFF
J: TRBJ2-1; D: TRBD2; size: NA; V: TRBV18; DNA: TGTGCCAGCTCACGGGGGGGGTACAATGAGCAGTTCTTC; CDR3: CASSRGGYNEQFF
J: TRBJ2-5; D: NA; size: NA; V: TRBV27; DNA: TGTGCCAGCAGTCACCAGGAGACCCAGTACTTC; CDR3: CASSHQETQYF
J: TRBJ2-1; D: NA; size: NA; V: TRBV12-5; DNA: TGTGCTAGTGGTTTGGTACGGGCGGGGGCCATTGGTGAGCAGTTCTTC; CDR3: CASGLVRAGAIGEQFF
J: TRBJ1-1; D: TRBD1; size: NA; V: TRBV28; DNA: TGTGCCAGCAGTCTTACAGGGGCCGTAGCTTTCTTT; CDR3: CASSLTGAVAFF
J: TRBJ1-2; D: NA; size: once; V: TRBV19; DNA: TGTGCCAGTAGTGAGGACTACGGCGGGTATGGCTACACCTTC; CDR3: CASSEDYGGYGYTF
J: TRBJ1-3; D: NA; size: NA; V: TRBV5-1; DNA: TGCGCCCCCAGGGGAGGGATTATTGCAGGCATATATTTT; CDR3: CAPRGGIIAGIYF
J: TRBJ1-1; D: TRBD1; size: NA; V: TRBV5-8; DNA: TGTGCCAGCAGCTGGGGACAGCTGAACACTGAAGCTTTCTTT; CDR3: CASSWGQLNTEAFF